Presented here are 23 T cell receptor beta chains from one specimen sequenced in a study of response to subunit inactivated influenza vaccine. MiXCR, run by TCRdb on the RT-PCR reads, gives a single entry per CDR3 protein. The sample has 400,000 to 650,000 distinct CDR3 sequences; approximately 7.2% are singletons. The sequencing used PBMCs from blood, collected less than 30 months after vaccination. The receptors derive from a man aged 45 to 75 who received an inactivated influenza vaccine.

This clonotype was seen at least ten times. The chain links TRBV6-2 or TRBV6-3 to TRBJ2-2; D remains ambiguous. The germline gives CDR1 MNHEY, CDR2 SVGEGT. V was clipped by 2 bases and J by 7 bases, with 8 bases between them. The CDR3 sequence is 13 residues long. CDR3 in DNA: TGTGCCAGCAGTTACATGGGTGTCGGGGAGCTGTTTTTT. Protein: CASSYMGVGELFF.

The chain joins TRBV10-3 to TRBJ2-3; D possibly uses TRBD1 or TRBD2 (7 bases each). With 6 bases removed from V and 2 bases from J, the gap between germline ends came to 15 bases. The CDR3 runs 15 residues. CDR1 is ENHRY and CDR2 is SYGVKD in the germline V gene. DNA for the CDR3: TGTGCCATCAGCTCCCAGGGGGGGGCCACAGATACGCAGTATTTT. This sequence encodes CAISSQGGATDTQYF.

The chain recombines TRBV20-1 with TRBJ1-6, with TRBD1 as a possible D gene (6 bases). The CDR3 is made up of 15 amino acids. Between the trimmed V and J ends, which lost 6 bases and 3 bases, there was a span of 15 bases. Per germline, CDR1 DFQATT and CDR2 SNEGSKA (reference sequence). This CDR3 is CSAIATGFYNSPLHF. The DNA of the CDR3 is TGCAGTGCAATTGCCACAGGGTTCTATAATTCACCCCTCCACTTT.

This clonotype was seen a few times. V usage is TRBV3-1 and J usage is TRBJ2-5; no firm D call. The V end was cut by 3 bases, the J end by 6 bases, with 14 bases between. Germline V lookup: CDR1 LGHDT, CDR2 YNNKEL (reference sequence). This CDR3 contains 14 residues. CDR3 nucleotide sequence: TGTGCCAGCAGCCAGAACGGATGGGCCCAGACCCAGTACTTC. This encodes CASSQNGWAQTQYF.

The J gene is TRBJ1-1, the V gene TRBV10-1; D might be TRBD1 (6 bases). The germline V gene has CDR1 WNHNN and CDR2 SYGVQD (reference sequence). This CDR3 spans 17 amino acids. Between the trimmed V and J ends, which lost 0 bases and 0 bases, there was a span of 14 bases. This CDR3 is CASSESEGQLMNTEAFF. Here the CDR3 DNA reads TGCGCCAGCAGTGAGTCTGAAGGACAGCTTATGAACACTGAAGCTTTCTTT.

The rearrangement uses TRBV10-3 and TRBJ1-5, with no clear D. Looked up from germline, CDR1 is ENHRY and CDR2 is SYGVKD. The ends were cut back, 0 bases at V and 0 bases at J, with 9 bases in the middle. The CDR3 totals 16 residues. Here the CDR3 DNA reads TGTGCCATCAGTGAGTCGTGGGTGGGTAGCAATCAGCCCCAGCATTTT. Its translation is CAISESWVGSNQPQHF.

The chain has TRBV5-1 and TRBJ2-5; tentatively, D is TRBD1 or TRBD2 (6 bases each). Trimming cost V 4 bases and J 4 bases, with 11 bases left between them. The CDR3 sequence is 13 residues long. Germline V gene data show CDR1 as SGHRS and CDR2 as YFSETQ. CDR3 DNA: TGCGCCAGCAGCGTGGGGGGCCCAGAGACCCAGTACTTC. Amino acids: CASSVGGPETQYF.

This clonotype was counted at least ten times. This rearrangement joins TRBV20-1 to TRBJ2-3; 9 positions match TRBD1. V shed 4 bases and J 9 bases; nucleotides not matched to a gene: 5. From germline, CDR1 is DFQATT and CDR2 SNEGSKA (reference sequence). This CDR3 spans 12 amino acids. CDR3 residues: CSAKLGTGTQYF. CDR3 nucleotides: TGCAGTGCTAAACTCGGGACAGGGACGCAGTATTTT.

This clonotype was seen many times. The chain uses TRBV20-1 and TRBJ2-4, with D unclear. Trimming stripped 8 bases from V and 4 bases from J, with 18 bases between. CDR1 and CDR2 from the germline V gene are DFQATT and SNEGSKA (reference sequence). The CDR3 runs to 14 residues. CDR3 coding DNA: TGCAGTCCGAGCGCGGCCCCAGAAAAAAACATTCAGTACTTC. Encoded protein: CSPSAAPEKNIQYF.

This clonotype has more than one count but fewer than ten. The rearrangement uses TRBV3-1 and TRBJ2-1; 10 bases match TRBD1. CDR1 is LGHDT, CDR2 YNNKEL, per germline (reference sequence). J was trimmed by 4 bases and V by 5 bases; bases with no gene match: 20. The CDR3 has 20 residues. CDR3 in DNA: TGTGCCAGCAGCAACCCCGGGACAGGGGTCGGGAGCGGGGATTACAATGAGCAGTTCTTC. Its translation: CASSNPGTGVGSGDYNEQFF.

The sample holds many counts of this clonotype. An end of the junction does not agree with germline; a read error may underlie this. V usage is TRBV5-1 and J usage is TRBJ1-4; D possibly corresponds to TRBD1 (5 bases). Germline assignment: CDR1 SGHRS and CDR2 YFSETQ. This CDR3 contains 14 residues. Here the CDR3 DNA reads TGTGCCAGCAGTTTAGGGGCGACTAATGAAAAACTGTTTTTT. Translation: CASSLGATNEKLFF.

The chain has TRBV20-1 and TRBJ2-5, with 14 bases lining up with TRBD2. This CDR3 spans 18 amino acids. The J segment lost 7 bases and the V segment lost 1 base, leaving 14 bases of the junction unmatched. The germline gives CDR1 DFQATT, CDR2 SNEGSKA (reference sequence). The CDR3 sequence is CSARGGIGLAGGSRTQYF. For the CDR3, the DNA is TGCAGTGCTAGAGGGGGAATCGGACTAGCGGGGGGTTCGCGGACCCAGTACTTC.

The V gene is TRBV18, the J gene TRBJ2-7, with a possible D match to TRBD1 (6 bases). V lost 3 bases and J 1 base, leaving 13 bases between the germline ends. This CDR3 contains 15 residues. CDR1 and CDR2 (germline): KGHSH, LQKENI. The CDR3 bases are TGTGCCAGCTCACCGGACAGCCACAGATCCTACGAGCAGTACTTC. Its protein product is CASSPDSHRSYEQYF.

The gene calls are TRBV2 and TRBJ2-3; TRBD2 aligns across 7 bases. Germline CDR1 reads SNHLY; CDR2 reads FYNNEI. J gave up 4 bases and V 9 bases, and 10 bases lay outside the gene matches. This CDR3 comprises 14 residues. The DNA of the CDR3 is TGTGCCAGATCCAGCCCCCGGGGGGCAGATACGCAGTATTTT. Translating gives CARSSPRGADTQYF.

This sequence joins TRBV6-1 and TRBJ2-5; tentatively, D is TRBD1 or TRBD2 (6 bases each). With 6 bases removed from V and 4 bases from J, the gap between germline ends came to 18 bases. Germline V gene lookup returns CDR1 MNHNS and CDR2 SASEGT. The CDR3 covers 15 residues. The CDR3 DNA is TGTGCCAGCAGCTCCTGGTGGGGGGCTGGAGAGACCCAGTACTTC. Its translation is CASSSWWGAGETQYF.

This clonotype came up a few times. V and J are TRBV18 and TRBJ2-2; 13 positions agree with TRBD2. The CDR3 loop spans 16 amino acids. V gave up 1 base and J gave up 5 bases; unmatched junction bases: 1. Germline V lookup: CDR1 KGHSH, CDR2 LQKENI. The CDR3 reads CASSPRTSGGTGELFF. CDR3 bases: TGTGCCAGCTCACCACGGACTAGCGGGGGAACCGGGGAGCTGTTTTTT.

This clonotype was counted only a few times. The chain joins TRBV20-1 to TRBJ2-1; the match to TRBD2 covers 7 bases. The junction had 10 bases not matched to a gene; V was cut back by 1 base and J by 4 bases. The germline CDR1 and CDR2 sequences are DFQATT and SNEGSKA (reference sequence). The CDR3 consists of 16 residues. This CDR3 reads CSARVDGRSQYNEQFF. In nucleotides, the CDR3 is TGCAGTGCTAGAGTGGACGGGAGGTCCCAGTACAATGAGCAGTTCTTC.

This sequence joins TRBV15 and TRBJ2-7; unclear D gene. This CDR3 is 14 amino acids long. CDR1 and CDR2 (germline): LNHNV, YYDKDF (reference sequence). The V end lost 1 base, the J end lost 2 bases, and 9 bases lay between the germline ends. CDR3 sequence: CATSRGARAYEQYF. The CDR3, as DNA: TGTGCCACCAGCAGAGGGGCCCGGGCCTACGAGCAGTACTTC. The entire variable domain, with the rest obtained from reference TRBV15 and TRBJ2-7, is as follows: DAMVIQNPRYQVTQFGKPVTLSCSQTLNHNVMYWYQQKSSQAPKLLFHYYDKDFNNEADTPDNFQSRRPNTSFCFLDIRSPGLGDTAMYLCATSRGARAYEQYFGPGTRLTVT.

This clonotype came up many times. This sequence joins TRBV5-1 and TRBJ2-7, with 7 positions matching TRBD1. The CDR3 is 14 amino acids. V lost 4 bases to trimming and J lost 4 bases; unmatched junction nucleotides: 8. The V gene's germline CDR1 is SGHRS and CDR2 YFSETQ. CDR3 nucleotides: TGCGCCAGCAGCGAGACAGGGCGAGGGTACGAGCAGTACTTC. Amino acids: CASSETGRGYEQYF.

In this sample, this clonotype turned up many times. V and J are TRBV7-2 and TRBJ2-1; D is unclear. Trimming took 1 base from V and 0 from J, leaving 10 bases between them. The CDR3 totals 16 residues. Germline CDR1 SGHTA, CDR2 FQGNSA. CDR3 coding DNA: TGTGCCAGCAGCTTAGTTGCAAGCAGCTCCTACAATGAGCAGTTCTTC. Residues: CASSLVASSSYNEQFF.

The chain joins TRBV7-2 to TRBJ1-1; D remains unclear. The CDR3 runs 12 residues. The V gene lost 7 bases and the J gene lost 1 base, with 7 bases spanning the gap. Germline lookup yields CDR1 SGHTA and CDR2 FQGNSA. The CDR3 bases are TGTGCCAGCAATTTAAGGAACACTGAAGCTTTCTTT. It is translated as CASNLRNTEAFF.

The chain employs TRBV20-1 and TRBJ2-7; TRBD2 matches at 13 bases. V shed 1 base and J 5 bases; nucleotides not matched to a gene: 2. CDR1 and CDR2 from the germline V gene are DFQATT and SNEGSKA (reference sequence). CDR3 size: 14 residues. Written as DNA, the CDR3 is TGCAGTGCTAGAGGAGGGACTAGCGGGAACGAGCAGTACTTC. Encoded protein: CSARGGTSGNEQYF.

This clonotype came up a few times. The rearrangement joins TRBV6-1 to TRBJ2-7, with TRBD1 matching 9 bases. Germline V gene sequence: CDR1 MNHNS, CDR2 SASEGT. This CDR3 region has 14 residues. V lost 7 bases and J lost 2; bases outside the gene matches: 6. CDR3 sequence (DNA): TGTGCCAGCATTCCGACAGGGGGGGCCTACGAGCAGTACTTC. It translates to CASIPTGGAYEQYF.